The subject of this entry is one T cell receptor (beta chain). The data were obtained in a study of T cell changes during pregnancy in multiple sclerosis. Sequencing used immunoSEQ multiplex PCR; TCRdb keeps in-frame clones, though not all of them. Among approximately 22,000 clones, around 89% were seen once, and the ten largest hold 0.7% to 0.85%. CDR3 length: 13 residues. V gave up 11 bases and J gave up 1 base, with 14 bases separating them. Germline CDR1 is SNHLY and CDR2 is FYNNEI. This sample comprised CD4+ T cells from peripheral blood mononuclear cells, obtained in the first trimester of pregnancy. This chain joins TRBV2 and TRBJ2-5; tentative D call: TRBD2 (5 bases). This TCR was recovered from a female donor in good health, enrolled as a control in a pregnancy study. The CDR3 is CAGSGNAQETQYF. CDR3 DNA sequence: TGTGCCGGAAGCGGTAACGCCCAAGAGACCCAGTACTTC.